Each of the 27 T cell receptor beta chains below was sequenced from the same sample in a study of identical twins. Via MiXCR, TCRdb re-called the 5' RACE reads, giving one row per CDR3 protein. The sample lists approximately 890,000 distinct CDR3 sequences; around 12% were seen once. These data also formed part of another study, on yellow fever vaccine responses in identical twins.

The material sequenced was PBMCs. All receptors come from a woman aged 18-30 years in good health.

The rearrangement uses TRBV7-6 and TRBJ2-3; 8 bases line up with TRBD2. In germline, CDR1 is SGHVS, CDR2 FNYEAQ. The J segment lost 5 bases and the V segment lost 1 base, leaving 5 bases of the junction unmatched. The CDR3 length is 15 residues. The CDR3 loop reads CASSLDTSGVDTQYF. CDR3 nucleotides: TGTGCCAGCAGCTTAGATACTAGCGGAGTAGATACGCAGTATTTT.

This clonotype turned up a few times. The J gene is TRBJ2-7, the V gene TRBV20-1; 11 nucleotides match TRBD2. The junction had 3 bases not matched to a gene; V was cut back by 7 bases and J by 4 bases. Germline V gene data show CDR1 as DFQATT and CDR2 as SNEGSKA (reference sequence). This CDR3 region has 12 residues. The CDR3 bases are TGCAGTGTGACTAGCGGGAAGTACGAGCAGTACTTC. Amino acids: CSVTSGKYEQYF.

The CDR3 region is CASSDSMGPGEQFF. Here the CDR3 DNA reads TGTGCCAGCAGTGACTCTATGGGGCCCGGTGAGCAGTTCTTC. This sequence joins TRBV6-4 and TRBJ2-1; tentative D call: TRBD1 (5 bases). Between the trimmed V and J ends, which lost 0 bases and 9 bases, there was a span of 12 bases. The germline gives CDR1 MRHNA, CDR2 SNTAGT. CDR3 length: 14 residues.

This clonotype was seen ten or more times. This sequence joins TRBV4-2 and TRBJ2-7; no definite D call. The CDR3 is 15 residues long. CDR1 LGHNA and CDR2 YNFKEQ come from the germline V gene. V lost 1 base and J 0 bases, leaving 10 bases between the germline ends. CDR3 protein: CASSQVFQSSYEQYF. The CDR3 nucleotides are TGTGCCAGCAGCCAAGTTTTCCAAAGCTCCTACGAGCAGTACTTC.

This clonotype has more than one count but fewer than ten. The chain is built from TRBV5-1 and TRBJ2-1, with 10 bases that match TRBD1. From germline, CDR1 is SGHRS and CDR2 YFSETQ. This CDR3 comprises 19 residues. The V gene end was trimmed by 3 bases and the J gene end by 2 bases; junction bases not matched to a gene: 14. The CDR3 DNA follows: TGCGCCAGCAGCTCCACCCCCCCCGGGACAGGGGCAACCTACAATGAGCAGTTCTTC. As protein: CASSSTPPGTGATYNEQFF.

This clonotype was found many times. The rearrangement uses TRBV5-1 and TRBJ2-1, with D maybe TRBD1 (6 bases). The length of the CDR3 is 14 residues. With 4 bases removed from V and 0 bases from J, the gap between germline ends came to 8 bases. Per the germline V gene, CDR1 is SGHRS and CDR2 is YFSETQ. Here the CDR3 DNA reads TGCGCCAGCAGCCCAGGGGCCTCCTACAATGAGCAGTTCTTC. Amino acid sequence: CASSPGASYNEQFF. The full variable domain, in which reference TRBV5-1 and TRBJ2-1 provide the parts outside the CDR3, is KAGVTQTPRYLIKTRGQQVTLSCSPISGHRSVSWYQQTPGQGLQFLFEYFSETQRNKGNFPGRFSGRQFSNSRSEMNVSTLELGDSALYLCASSPGASYNEQFFGPGTRLTVL.

In this sample, this clonotype turned up a few times. The V gene is TRBV28, the J gene TRBJ2-1, with D maybe TRBD1 (6 bases). Trimming cost V 5 bases and J 8 bases, with 13 bases left between them. Germline V gene data show CDR1 as MDHEN and CDR2 as SYDVKM. The CDR3 is 13 amino acids. The CDR3 bases are TGTGCCAGCAGTATCCCCCAGGGGTATGAGCAGTTCTTC. It codes for CASSIPQGYEQFF.

The table lists this clonotype with many counts. The J gene is TRBJ1-2, the V gene TRBV3-1, with 7 bases fitting TRBD1. The CDR3 is made up of 15 amino acids. Germline V gene sequence: CDR1 LGHDT, CDR2 YNNKEL (reference sequence). V gave up 1 base and J gave up 4 bases; unmatched junction bases: 6. The CDR3 loop is CASSQVGAGGYGYTF. Written as DNA, the CDR3 is TGTGCCAGCAGCCAAGTCGGGGCAGGGGGCTATGGCTACACCTTC.

This clonotype showed up just a few times. The chain uses TRBV7-9 and TRBJ2-5; 12 bases fit TRBD2. V gave up 4 bases and J gave up 6 bases; unmatched junction bases: 12. CDR3 length equals 17 residues. Per the germline V gene, CDR1 is SEHNR and CDR2 is FQNEAQ (reference sequence). The CDR3 here is CASSSLAGGSSTQTQYF. Written as DNA, the CDR3 is TGTGCCAGCAGCTCACTAGCGGGAGGTTCGTCGACCCAGACCCAGTACTTC. The full variable domain, with the rest looked up from reference TRBV7-9 and TRBJ2-5, is DTGVSQNPRHKITKRGQNVTFRCDPISEHNRLYWYRQTLGQGPEFLTYFQNEAQLEKSRLLSDRFSAERPKGSFSTLEIQRTEQGDSAMYLCASSSLAGGSSTQTQYFGPGTRLLVL.

The chain recombines TRBV19 with TRBJ1-2; 8 bases line up with TRBD1. This CDR3 has 17 amino acids. CDR1 is LNHDA, CDR2 SQIVND, per germline (reference sequence). Unmatched junction bases numbered 20, after V lost 6 bases and J lost 8 bases. The CDR3 here is CASRDRDRSLRVDGYTF. CDR3 sequence (DNA): TGTGCCAGTAGAGACCGGGACAGGTCTCTCAGGGTTGACGGCTACACCTTC.

This clonotype was observed a handful of times. The chain combines TRBV9 with TRBJ2-1; 9 bases fit TRBD1. Trimming cost V 0 bases and J 7 bases; bases outside gene matches: 8. The CDR3 runs 16 residues. Germline lookup yields CDR1 SGDLS and CDR2 YYNGEE. The CDR3 region has the DNA TGTGCCAGCAGCGTAGGCTCGGGACAGGGTTGGAATGAGCAGTTCTTC. It encodes CASSVGSGQGWNEQFF.

V and J are TRBV4-1 and TRBJ1-2; tentative D call: TRBD1 (6 bases). V lost 7 bases and J lost 3, with 12 bases in between. Germline CDR1 reads MGHRA; CDR2 reads YSYEKL. The CDR3 sequence is 13 residues long. Here the CDR3 reads CASKGGRDYGYTF. The CDR3 coding sequence is TGCGCCAGCAAGGGGGGGCGGGACTATGGCTACACCTTC.

A few counts support this clonotype. The chain recombines TRBV20-1 with TRBJ2-7, with TRBD1 identical over 8 bases. Trimming cost V 4 bases and J 3 bases; bases outside gene matches: 5. The CDR3 has 13 residues. CDR1 is DFQATT, CDR2 SNEGSKA, per germline (reference sequence). The CDR3 here is CSAKSTGDYEQYV. For the CDR3, the DNA is TGCAGTGCTAAGTCGACAGGGGACTACGAGCAGTACGTC.

This clonotype came up many times. The chain uses TRBV7-8 and TRBJ2-1, with D possibly matching TRBD1 (6 bases). V was shortened by 5 bases and J by 5 bases, with 16 bases between the two germline ends. There are 15 residues in the CDR3. Germline CDR1 is SGHVS and CDR2 is FQNEAQ. The CDR3 region is CASSPSGAGDNEQFF. For the CDR3, the DNA is TGTGCCAGCAGCCCCAGTGGGGCAGGGGACAATGAGCAGTTCTTC.

The chain couples TRBV20-1 to TRBJ2-7; TRBD2 aligns across 8 bases. J gave up 2 bases and V 4 bases, and 10 bases lay outside the gene matches. The germline CDR1 and CDR2 sequences are DFQATT and SNEGSKA (reference sequence). The CDR3 spans 15 residues. The CDR3 sequence is CSAKPPSGQTYEQYF. CDR3 nucleotides: TGCAGTGCTAAACCCCCTAGCGGGCAGACCTACGAGCAGTACTTC.

The chain combines TRBV5-6 with TRBJ2-3; possible D gene TRBD2, 6 bases. The CDR3 is made up of 16 amino acids. V was shortened by 3 bases and J by 3 bases, with 17 bases between the two germline ends. Germline CDR1 reads SGHDT; CDR2 reads YYEEEE. CDR3 coding DNA: TGTGCCAGCAGCTCAGGACCGCCCCGGGAGACAGATACGCAGTATTTT. It translates to CASSSGPPRETDTQYF.

A note on this clonotype: This may be a read error, as it is one base from a much larger clone. V and J are TRBV29-1 and TRBJ1-2; no definite D call. The germline CDR1 and CDR2 sequences are SQVTM and ANQGSEA. CDR3 size: 12 residues. The ends were cut back, 5 bases at V and 9 bases at J, with 16 bases in the middle. The CDR3 bases are TGCAGCGTTCTGGACGGGAATTATTGCTACACCTTC. Amino acids: CSVLDGNYCYTF.

The chain has TRBV7-9 and TRBJ2-1; either TRBD1 or TRBD2 may fit D (5 bases each). Per germline, CDR1 SEHNR and CDR2 FQNEAQ (reference sequence). The CDR3 contains 15 residues. V lost 3 bases and J 9 bases, leaving 18 bases between the germline ends. CDR3 amino acids: CASSFGTQGSGEQFF. The CDR3 DNA reads as TGTGCCAGCAGCTTCGGGACCCAGGGATCCGGTGAGCAGTTCTTC. Full variable domain (outside the CDR3, taken from reference TRBV7-9 and TRBJ2-1): DTGVSQNPRHKITKRGQNVTFRCDPISEHNRLYWYRQTLGQGPEFLTYFQNEAQLEKSRLLSDRFSAERPKGSFSTLEIQRTEQGDSAMYLCASSFGTQGSGEQFFGPGTRLTVL.

This clonotype was counted a few times. The V and J genes are TRBV7-9 and TRBJ2-1, with 15 bases identical to TRBD2. The CDR3 is made up of 17 amino acids. V trimming: 5 bases; J trimming: 6 bases; junction bases outside the gene matches: 8. The V gene's germline CDR1 is SEHNR and CDR2 FQNEAQ (reference sequence). CDR3 protein: CASSRGGLAGGFNEQFF. In DNA, the CDR3 is TGTGCCAGCAGCAGGGGGGGACTAGCGGGAGGATTCAATGAGCAGTTCTTC.

A few counts support this clonotype. The gene calls are TRBV27 and TRBJ1-1, with a weak D call TRBD1 (5 bases). V was pared by 3 bases and J by 4 bases, with 12 bases between. CDR1 is MNHEY, CDR2 SMNVEV, per germline (reference sequence). The CDR3 runs to 14 residues. The DNA of the CDR3 is TGTGCCAGCAGTTTGTACATTCAGGGCACTGAAGCTTTCTTT. Protein sequence: CASSLYIQGTEAFF.

This clonotype came up a few times. CDR3 residues: CASRWTGARVEQFF. DNA for the CDR3: TGTGCCAGCAGATGGACAGGGGCGAGGGTTGAGCAGTTCTTC. The chain uses TRBV6-1 and TRBJ2-1; 9 positions match TRBD1. The CDR3 runs to 14 residues. Germline V CDR1 and CDR2: MNHNS, SASEGT. The ends lost 6 bases at V and 9 bases at J; junction bases unmatched: 9.

This rearrangement joins TRBV4-1 to TRBJ1-5; D not resolved. CDR1 MGHRA and CDR2 YSYEKL come from the germline V gene. V dropped 0 bases and J dropped 8 bases, with 14 bases sitting between them. The CDR3 has 15 amino acids. CDR3 in DNA: TGCGCCAGCAGCCAAGATCTGGAAGGGTTCAAGCCCCAGCATTTT. Amino acids: CASSQDLEGFKPQHF.

Ten or more counts support this clonotype. The gene calls are TRBV27 and TRBJ1-5; D gene unclear. The CDR3 has 14 residues. Germline assignment: CDR1 MNHEY and CDR2 SMNVEV (reference sequence). Between the trimmed V and J ends, which lost 7 bases and 0 bases, there was a span of 10 bases. This chain's CDR3 is CASITVYSNQPQHF. CDR3 sequence (DNA): TGTGCCAGCATAACAGTCTATAGCAATCAGCCCCAGCATTTT.

This clonotype has a handful of counts. The V call is TRBV2, the J call TRBJ2-1; weak D call: TRBD2 (5 bases). Germline values: CDR1 SNHLY, CDR2 FYNNEI. Trimming shortened V by 3 bases and J by 13 bases, and 13 bases separated the two germline ends. The CDR3 has 12 amino acids. CDR3 amino acids: CASSDRGIGQFF. The DNA of the CDR3 is TGTGCCAGCAGTGATAGAGGGATCGGTCAGTTCTTC.

This sequence joins TRBV7-9 and TRBJ2-1; 9 bases are shared with TRBD2. Germline V CDR1 and CDR2: SEHNR, FQNEAQ (reference sequence). Trimming cost V 6 bases and J 12 bases; bases outside gene matches: 3. CDR3 size: 11 residues. CDR3 region: CASSKAGGQFF. The DNA for the CDR3 is TGTGCCAGCAGTAAAGCGGGGGGGCAGTTCTTC.

This clonotype was counted ten times or more. The J gene is TRBJ2-3, the V gene TRBV24-1, with 8 bases that match TRBD2. There are 15 residues in the CDR3. Germline V gene sequence: CDR1 KGHDR, CDR2 SFDVKD. V was clipped by 5 bases and J by 0 bases; unmatched bases: 3. The CDR3 nucleotides read TGTGCCACCAGTGGGTCTAGCGGGAGCACAGATACGCAGTATTTT. Amino acids: CATSGSSGSTDTQYF.

This clonotype turned up a few times. This chain joins TRBV20-1 and TRBJ1-2; 7 bases are a match to TRBD1. Germline trimming cut 1 base from V and 7 bases from J; bases unmatched to any gene: 9. Germline lookup yields CDR1 DFQATT and CDR2 SNEGSKA (reference sequence). The CDR3 runs 14 residues. CDR3 in amino acids: CSARAGTESSGYTF. The CDR3 bases are TGCAGTGCTAGAGCCGGGACAGAAAGCTCTGGCTACACCTTC.